This entry lists 25 T cell receptor beta chains sequenced from one sample in a study of blood T cell repertoires in COVID-19. Clones were sequenced by immunoSEQ multiplex PCR, and TCRdb holds only the in-frame ones, with some missing. The repertoire includes 200,000 or so clones, roughly four fifths of them detected once, and roughly an eighth sits in the top ten. The sequencing input was peripheral blood. These receptors came from a woman of 80 years or more with COVID-19, enrolled during active disease.

The genes are TRBV11-2 and TRBJ2-7; 10 nucleotides align to TRBD1. With 4 bases clipped from V and 2 bases from J, the junction kept 8 bases outside the gene matches. CDR3 size: 16 residues. Germline-derived CDR1 and CDR2 are SGHAT and FQNNGV. As DNA, the CDR3 is TGTGCCAGCAGCTGGGGCCCGGGACAGGGGACCTACGAGCAGTACTTC. The encoded protein is CASSWGPGQGTYEQYF.

The rearrangement joins TRBV4-2 to TRBJ1-4; possibly TRBD1 for D (5 bases). This CDR3 contains 15 residues. CDR1 LGHNA and CDR2 YNFKEQ come from the germline V gene. Trimming removed 1 base at V and 7 bases at J, with 13 bases between. The CDR3, as DNA: TGTGCCAGCAGCCAAGCGGGGGGAAGGGGTGAAAAACTGTTTTTT. Its translation is CASSQAGGRGEKLFF.

The chain combines TRBV2 with TRBJ2-1; TRBD2 aligns across 7 bases. After removal of 7 bases from V and 2 bases from J, the junction contained 2 bases not matched to a gene. CDR1 is SNHLY, CDR2 FYNNEI, per germline. The CDR3 runs 13 residues. The CDR3 coding sequence is TGTGCCAGCACTAGCGGAGCCTACAATGAGCAGTTCTTC. Amino acid sequence: CASTSGAYNEQFF.

The CDR3 sequence is CASSQGLAGFNGELFF. The DNA for the CDR3 is TGCGCCAGCAGCCAAGGACTAGCGGGATTTAACGGGGAGCTGTTTTTT. This chain joins TRBV4-1 and TRBJ2-2; 11 bases are a match to TRBD2. V was clipped by 1 base and J by 7 bases; unmatched bases: 5. Germline CDR1 and CDR2: MGHRA and YSYEKL. The CDR3 consists of 16 residues.

The chain uses TRBV7-9 and TRBJ1-1, with 8 bases fitting TRBD1. CDR3 length: 13 residues. Germline CDR1 SEHNR, CDR2 FQNEAQ (reference sequence). V dropped 8 bases and J dropped 11; count of bases not matched to a gene: 13. CDR3 DNA: TGTGCCAGCGGACCAGGGGTGACAGGGGAGGCTTTCTTT. Translated: CASGPGVTGEAFF.

The chain joins TRBV12-3 or TRBV12-4 to TRBJ2-1; D possibly corresponds to TRBD1 (5 bases). CDR3 size: 13 residues. The V end was cut by 6 bases, the J end by 7 bases, with 13 bases between. CDR3 DNA sequence: TGTGCCAGCAGCAAAGACAGTTCAAATGAGCAGTTCTTC. The encoded protein is CASSKDSSNEQFF.

This sequence joins TRBV7-3 and TRBJ2-7; perhaps TRBD2 as D (5 bases). Germline V gives CDR1 SGHTA, CDR2 FQGTGA. The CDR3 has 15 amino acids. V lost 0 bases, J lost 5 bases, and 14 bases lay in between. The CDR3 DNA is TGTGCCAGCAGCTTAACGTCGGCTAGCTACCACGAGCAGTACTTC. Amino acids: CASSLTSASYHEQYF.

V is TRBV5-4 and J is TRBJ2-7; TRBD1 aligns across 7 bases. V shed 4 bases, J shed 5 bases, and the junction held 9 bases outside the gene matches. Germline-derived CDR1 and CDR2 are SGHNT and YYREEE (reference sequence). This CDR3 spans 14 amino acids. CDR3 DNA sequence: TGTGCCAGCAGCCTACAGACAGGGTTCGACGAGCAGTACTTC. Translation: CASSLQTGFDEQYF.

The table lists this clone with a few counts. This sequence joins TRBV28 and TRBJ2-7, with D perhaps TRBD1 (6 bases). Germline V gives CDR1 MDHEN, CDR2 SYDVKM. Trimming cost V 7 bases and J 6 bases, with 13 bases left between them. There are 12 residues in the CDR3. DNA of the CDR3: TGTGCCAGCACCAGGGACACTCGCGAGCAGTACTTC. Protein product: CASTRDTREQYF.

This clone was recorded at least ten times. This chain links TRBV19 with TRBJ2-7; 9 nucleotides agree with TRBD1. The CDR3 contains 14 residues. V lost 4 bases, J lost 5 bases, and 6 bases stayed unmatched. Per the germline V gene, CDR1 is LNHDA and CDR2 is SQIVND (reference sequence). In DNA form, the CDR3 reads TGTGCCAGTAGTAAACCGGGACAGGGCCACGAGCAGTACTTC. Protein sequence: CASSKPGQGHEQYF.

The genes are TRBV5-5 and TRBJ2-1; 9 bases align to TRBD1. The CDR3 consists of 16 residues. V dropped 5 bases and J dropped 3; count of bases not matched to a gene: 9. Germline V gene sequence: CDR1 SGHKS, CDR2 YYEKEE (reference sequence). The CDR3 DNA reads TGTGCCAGCAGTACCGCGGACAGGGGTTTCTACAATGAGCAGTTCTTC. Residues: CASSTADRGFYNEQFF.

The chain recombines TRBV10-3 with TRBJ2-1; TRBD2 matches 9 bases. The CDR3 loop spans 15 amino acids. Germline V gene lookup returns CDR1 ENHRY and CDR2 SYGVKD. Trimming cost V 10 bases and J 0 bases; bases outside gene matches: 7. Here the CDR3 reads CASRLAAGSYNEQFF. CDR3 DNA: TGTGCCAGTAGACTAGCGGCCGGCTCCTACAATGAGCAGTTCTTC.

The chain uses TRBV4-2 and TRBJ2-1; 7 positions match TRBD1. The CDR3 consists of 14 residues. Germline assignment: CDR1 LGHNA and CDR2 YNFKEQ. Losses at the gene ends were 2 bases for V and 5 bases for J; bases not matched to a gene: 3. CDR3 protein: CASSQNDRDNEQFF. The CDR3 coding sequence is TGTGCCAGCAGCCAAAACGACAGGGACAATGAGCAGTTCTTC.

V gene TRBV25-1 combines with J gene TRBJ2-7, with 8 nucleotides matching TRBD2. Germline CDR1 reads MGHDK; CDR2 reads SYGVNS. The J segment lost 2 bases and the V segment lost 0 bases, leaving 12 bases of the junction unmatched. The CDR3 spans 18 residues. Written as DNA, the CDR3 is TGTGCCAGCAGTGAATATCCATCACTAGCGGAGGGGCCCTACGAGCAGTACTTC. Amino acid sequence: CASSEYPSLAEGPYEQYF.

V usage is TRBV4-3 and J usage is TRBJ2-1, with D tentatively TRBD1 (5 bases). This CDR3 comprises 15 residues. Germline CDR1 is LGHNA and CDR2 is YSLEER. V lost 3 bases and J 9 bases, leaving 18 bases between the germline ends. The CDR3 region is CASSQNGALGGEQFF. The DNA for the CDR3 is TGCGCCAGCAGCCAGAATGGGGCGCTTGGTGGTGAGCAGTTCTTC.

V and J are TRBV10-3 and TRBJ1-2; D gene unclear. This CDR3 is built from 13 residues. V was shortened by 3 bases and J by 3 bases, with 8 bases between the two germline ends. Germline V gene data show CDR1 as ENHRY and CDR2 as SYGVKD. The CDR3 loop reads CAISDSQDYGYTF. CDR3 in DNA: TGTGCCATCAGTGATAGTCAGGACTATGGCTACACCTTC.

This clone came up a few times. The CDR3 DNA sequence: TGTGCCAGCAGCACACCCCACTCGACAGTAGACCCCTACAATGAGCAGTTCTTC. The encoded protein is CASSTPHSTVDPYNEQFF. This chain connects TRBV9 to TRBJ2-1, with TRBD1 as a possible D gene (5 bases). Germline V gene sequence: CDR1 SGDLS, CDR2 YYNGEE. CDR3 size: 18 residues. Trimming removed 4 bases at V and 2 bases at J, with 22 bases between. Filled out from reference TRBV9 and TRBJ2-1, the complete variable domain reads DSGVTQTPKHLITATGQRVTLRCSPRSGDLSVYWYQQSLDQGLQFLIQYYNGEERAKGNILERFSAQQFPDLHSELNLSSLELGDSALYFCASSTPHSTVDPYNEQFFGPGTRLTVL.

The chain carries TRBV29-1 and TRBJ1-6; a weak D match, TRBD1 (6 bases). The germline CDR1 and CDR2 sequences are SQVTM and ANQGSEA. CDR3 length equals 13 residues. Trimming took off 6 bases at V and 4 bases at J, with 10 bases between the two ends. The CDR3 DNA is TGCAGCGTATCACAGGGTTATAATTCACCCCTCCACTTT. This sequence encodes CSVSQGYNSPLHF.

The chain links TRBV5-4 to TRBJ2-2, with D perhaps matching TRBD2 (7 bases). Germline assignment: CDR1 SGHNT and CDR2 YYREEE (reference sequence). Trimming removed 3 bases at V and 6 bases at J, with 12 bases between. The CDR3 runs 14 residues. CDR3 nucleotides: TGTGCCAGCAGCTCACAGGGAGGGCCCGGGGAGCTGTTTTTT. Translated: CASSSQGGPGELFF.

This clone was seen only a few times. The chain employs TRBV5-1 and TRBJ2-2; D is unresolved. Germline V gene sequence: CDR1 SGHRS, CDR2 YFSETQ. This CDR3 has 12 amino acids. V lost 4 bases, J lost 6 bases, and 7 bases lay in between. In DNA form, the CDR3 reads TGCGCCAGCAGCCCGGTCCCCGGGGAGCTGTTTTTT. Protein product: CASSPVPGELFF.

The genes are TRBV28 and TRBJ2-7; D uncertain. Per the germline V gene, CDR1 is MDHEN and CDR2 is SYDVKM. This CDR3 contains 13 residues. With 7 bases removed from V and 2 bases from J, the gap between germline ends came to 12 bases. The DNA for the CDR3 is TGTGCCAGCATGACACCTTTTACCTACGAGCAGTACTTC. It encodes CASMTPFTYEQYF. The full variable domain, with the rest looked up from reference TRBV28 and TRBJ2-7, is DVKVTQSSRYLVKRTGEKVFLECVQDMDHENMFWYRQDPGLGLRLIYFSYDVKMKEKGDIPEGYSVSREKKERFSLILESASTNQTSMYLCASMTPFTYEQYFGPGTRLTVT.

CDR3 in amino acids: CASSWTGANSPLHF. Here the CDR3 DNA reads TGTGCCAGCAGCTGGACAGGGGCCAATTCACCCCTCCACTTT. The chain carries TRBV5-6 and TRBJ1-6, with TRBD1 matching over 9 bases. Germline CDR1 SGHDT, CDR2 YYEEEE. This CDR3 region has 14 residues. V gave up 3 bases and J gave up 7 bases; unmatched junction bases: 2.

The chain uses TRBV6-5 and TRBJ2-7, with a weak D call TRBD2 (6 bases). The V gene's germline CDR1 is MNHEY and CDR2 SVGAGI. Deletions cut 3 bases from V and 3 bases from J, with 15 bases between. This CDR3 has 15 residues. CDR3 loop: CASSYTGTENYEQYF. The CDR3, as DNA: TGTGCCAGCAGTTATACTGGGACTGAAAACTACGAGCAGTACTTC.

This chain connects TRBV29-1 to TRBJ2-1; 12 nucleotides agree with TRBD2. V shed 7 bases, J shed 9 bases, and the junction held 7 bases outside the gene matches. Germline V gives CDR1 SQVTM, CDR2 ANQGSEA. The CDR3 has 13 amino acids. The CDR3 nucleotides are TGCAGCGGCCAACTAGCGGGGGGAAGTGAGCAGTTCTTC. Translated: CSGQLAGGSEQFF.

The chain combines TRBV27 with TRBJ2-2, with D tentatively TRBD1 (5 bases). The CDR3 contains 17 residues. The germline CDR1 and CDR2 sequences are MNHEY and SMNVEV (reference sequence). Trimming shortened V by 0 bases and J by 0 bases, and 11 bases separated the two germline ends. For the CDR3, the DNA is TGTGCCAGCAGTTTATCGTGGACACCTACGAACACCGGGGAGCTGTTTTTT. Amino acid sequence: CASSLSWTPTNTGELFF.